The 13 T cell receptor beta chains listed next were all sequenced from one sample in a study of blood T cell repertoires in COVID-19. This table comes from immunoSEQ multiplex PCR, and its TCRdb copy is limited to in-frame clones, with some not included. The table has about 230,000 clones, around 83% seen once. Sequenced: peripheral blood. Every receptor here comes from a woman aged 50 to 60 with acute or convalescent COVID-19.

The chain has TRBV28 and TRBJ1-5, with 8 bases aligning to TRBD1. CDR1 MDHEN and CDR2 SYDVKM come from the germline V gene. The ends lost 6 bases at V and 1 base at J; junction bases unmatched: 2. CDR3 size: 14 residues. In DNA form, the CDR3 reads TGTGCCAGCAGAGGACAGGGAAGCAATCAGCCCCAGCATTTT. Its translation: CASRGQGSNQPQHF.

The gene calls are TRBV9 and TRBJ2-7; D is perhaps TRBD2 (6 bases). Germline V CDR1 and CDR2: SGDLS, YYNGEE. Trimming stripped 3 bases from V and 0 bases from J, with 13 bases between. The CDR3 is 15 amino acids. The CDR3 loop reads CASSGGLSSSYEQYF. In DNA form, the CDR3 reads TGTGCCAGCAGCGGGGGACTTTCCAGCTCCTACGAGCAGTACTTC.

The rearrangement links TRBV30 to TRBJ2-7; TRBD2 matches at 9 bases. Germline V gives CDR1 GTSNPN, CDR2 SVGIG (reference sequence). With V trimmed by 1 base and J by 7 bases, 5 bases remained unmatched. CDR3 length equals 13 residues. In nucleotides, the CDR3 is TGTGCCTGGAGTGCTAGCGGGATGGGGGAGCAGTACTTC. Amino acids: CAWSASGMGEQYF.

The V and J genes are TRBV6-5 and TRBJ1-5, with TRBD1 matching over 8 bases. The CDR3 contains 13 residues. CDR1 and CDR2 from the germline V gene are MNHEY and SVGAGI. V was pared by 0 bases and J by 11 bases, with 3 bases of the junction left unmatched. As DNA, the CDR3 is TGTGCCAGCAGTTACTCGATACAGGGGGCCCAGCATTTT. Its protein is CASSYSIQGAQHF.

The chain links TRBV15 to TRBJ1-2, with 7 bases lining up with TRBD1. The V segment lost 5 bases and the J segment 8 bases; nucleotides outside the gene matches: 14. This CDR3 region has 15 residues. Germline V gives CDR1 LNHNV, CDR2 YYDKDF (reference sequence). Written as DNA, the CDR3 is TGTGCCACCAGCTCCCGGGACAGCGTTTTCGGAGGCTACACCTTC. It encodes CATSSRDSVFGGYTF.

The gene calls are TRBV7-8 and TRBJ2-1; 8 bases map to TRBD2. The germline CDR1 and CDR2 sequences are SGHVS and FQNEAQ. The CDR3 sequence is 17 residues long. The J segment lost 5 bases and the V segment lost 2 bases, leaving 11 bases of the junction unmatched. The CDR3 DNA reads as TGTGCCAGCAGCTTATTGTTTACCCAGCGGGGGAACAATGAGCAGTTCTTC. Translating it yields CASSLLFTQRGNNEQFF.

Remarks on this clone: Sequence at one end of the junction differs from germline and may be a read error. This chain connects TRBV18 to TRBJ2-7; D may be TRBD1 (5 bases). Germline CDR1 KGHSH, CDR2 LQKENI. CDR3 length: 15 residues. The CDR3 reads CASSPGQGASNEQYF. The CDR3 coding sequence is TGTGCCAGCTCCCCTGGGCAGGGCGCCTCCAACGAGCAGTACTTC. Filled out from reference TRBV18 and TRBJ2-7, the complete variable domain reads NAGVMQNPRHLVRRRGQEARLRCSPMKGHSHVYWYRQLPEEGLKFMVYLQKENIIDESGMPKERFSAEFPKEGPSILRIQQVVRGDSAAYFCASSPGQGASNEQYFGPGTRLTVT.

This clone was picked up one time. The chain employs TRBV7-2 and TRBJ2-3; TRBD1 matches 11 bases. The CDR3 length is 16 residues. Per germline, CDR1 SGHTA and CDR2 FQGNSA. V shed 2 bases, J shed 6 bases, and the junction held 7 bases outside the gene matches. The CDR3 here is CASSLMGQGVADTQYF. The CDR3 DNA reads as TGTGCCAGCAGCTTAATGGGACAGGGGGTGGCGGATACGCAGTATTTT.

V and J are TRBV28 and TRBJ1-2; 8 bases are shared with TRBD1. This CDR3 region has 14 residues. V lost 2 bases, J lost 8 bases, and 7 bases stayed unmatched. CDR1 and CDR2 (germline): MDHEN, SYDVKM. The CDR3 DNA sequence: TGTGCCAGCAGTTTAACTCGACAGGGGCGAGGCTACACCTTC. It codes for CASSLTRQGRGYTF.

The genes are TRBV11-2 and TRBJ1-3; D perhaps matches TRBD1 (6 bases). V shed 1 base and J shed 6 bases, with 13 bases lying between them. Germline CDR1 SGHAT, CDR2 FQNNGV. The CDR3 runs to 15 residues. The CDR3 protein is CASSLAPTGLNTIYF. DNA of the CDR3: TGTGCCAGCAGCTTAGCCCCAACAGGGCTAAACACCATATATTTT.

This chain uses TRBV18 with TRBJ2-6; 7 positions agree with TRBD1. This CDR3 is built from 18 residues. From germline, CDR1 is KGHSH and CDR2 LQKENI. Trimming at V came to 5 bases and at J to 0 bases, leaving 10 bases not matched to a gene. The chain's CDR3 is CASSSSGQETSGANVLTF. In nucleotides, the CDR3 is TGTGCCAGCTCATCGTCCGGACAGGAGACCTCTGGGGCCAACGTCCTGACTTTC.

This chain links TRBV28 with TRBJ2-1; 14 bases match TRBD2. CDR1 and CDR2 from the germline V gene are MDHEN and SYDVKM. The CDR3 spans 19 residues. The junction had 8 bases not matched to a gene; V was cut back by 4 bases and J by 0 bases. This chain's CDR3 is CASSSAGLAGGSSYNEQFF. The CDR3 region has the DNA TGTGCCAGCAGTTCGGCCGGACTAGCGGGGGGTAGCTCCTACAATGAGCAGTTCTTC.

The CDR3 protein is CAWSEGLATETQYF. CDR3 nucleotide sequence: TGTGCCTGGAGTGAGGGACTAGCGACAGAGACCCAGTACTTC. The rearrangement links TRBV30 to TRBJ2-5, with 10 bases matching TRBD2. The germline V gene encodes CDR1 GTSNPN and CDR2 SVGIG (reference sequence). Germline trimming cut 1 base from V and 4 bases from J; bases unmatched to any gene: 3. CDR3 length: 14 amino acids.